The clone carrying this T cell receptor beta chain was observed a handful of times. As yet, its antigen is unknown. The source of the sample is a study of beta chain features in type 1 diabetes. Of the isolated RNA, all was reverse transcribed, and so the sequenced material was expressed TCRB transcripts. TCRdb's copy holds only in-frame clones and misses some; the assay was immunoSEQ multiplex PCR. The sample has some 17,000 clones, 60% to 75% seen once. CD45RO/CCR7/CD25/CD127/CD95/CD27 separated CD4+ naive, central memory, regulatory and stem cell-like memory cells by sorting. The study's findings and limits: A moderate, significant TCRB CDR3 shortening appeared in type 1 diabetes across four CD4+ subsets.

Material for sequencing was stem cell memory CD4+ T cells from blood. This sequence was found in a man younger than 45 with type 1 diabetes.

The CDR3: CASSPTGEGEKLFF. Written as DNA, the CDR3 is TGTGCCAGCAGTCCGACAGGGGAAGGAGAAAAACTGTTTTTT. The chain employs TRBV28 and TRBJ1-4; 8 bases are shared with TRBD1. Germline assignment: CDR1 MDHEN and CDR2 SYDVKM. CDR3 size: 14 residues. V trimming: 5 bases; J trimming: 8 bases; junction bases outside the gene matches: 7.